What follows describes a single T cell receptor (beta chain). Using genomic DNA as the template, TCR beta VDJ and CDR3 profiling was carried out. TCRdb re-analysed the reads in MiXCR, keeping a single row per CDR3 protein. The sample includes around 150,000 distinct CDR3 sequences, about 50% seen only once; the top ten take 25% to 40%. Germline V lookup: CDR1 SEHNR, CDR2 FQNEAQ (reference sequence). The CDR3 covers 14 residues. Trimming cost V 5 bases and J 6 bases, with 17 bases left between them. The record originates from a study of CD8+CD57+ T cells in acquired aplastic anemia. The authors sequenced patients whose flow cytometry had shown CD8+CD57+ cell expansion. Among the patients, all had severe acquired aplastic anemia.

The specimen was sorted CD4+, CD8+, or CD8+CD57+ T cells (not recorded which) from PBMCs. The receptor comes from a human donor with aplastic anemia. The rearrangement uses TRBV7-9 and TRBJ2-7; D not certain. As DNA, the CDR3 is TGTGCCAGCAGCCAAGAGGTTGAGGTGGGCGAGCAGTACTTC. Translating it yields CASSQEVEVGEQYF.